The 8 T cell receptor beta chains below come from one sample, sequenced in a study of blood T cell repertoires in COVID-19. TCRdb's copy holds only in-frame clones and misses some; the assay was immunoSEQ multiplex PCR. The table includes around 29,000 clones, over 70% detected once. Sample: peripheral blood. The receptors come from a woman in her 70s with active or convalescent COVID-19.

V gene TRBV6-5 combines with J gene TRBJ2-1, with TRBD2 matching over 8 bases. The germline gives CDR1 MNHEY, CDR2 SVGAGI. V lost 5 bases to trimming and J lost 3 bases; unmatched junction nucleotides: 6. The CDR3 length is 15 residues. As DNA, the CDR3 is TGTGCCAGCAGTATATCAAGCGGGAGCTACAATGAGCAGTTCTTC. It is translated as CASSISSGSYNEQFF.

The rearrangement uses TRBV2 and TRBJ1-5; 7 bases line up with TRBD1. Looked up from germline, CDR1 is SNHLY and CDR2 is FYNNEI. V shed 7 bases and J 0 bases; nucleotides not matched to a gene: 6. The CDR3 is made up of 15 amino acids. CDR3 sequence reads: CASTGTVTSNQPQHF. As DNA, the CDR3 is TGTGCCAGCACCGGGACAGTGACTAGCAATCAGCCCCAGCATTTT.

As DNA, the CDR3 is TGTGCCAGCAGTTTACGGTCCGGTGCGACTGAAGCTTTCTTT. This codes for CASSLRSGATEAFF. J is TRBJ1-1 and V is TRBV27; no clear D gene. This CDR3 has 14 residues. Trimming left V 2 bases short and J 5 bases short, with 12 bases between. In germline, CDR1 is MNHEY, CDR2 SMNVEV (reference sequence).

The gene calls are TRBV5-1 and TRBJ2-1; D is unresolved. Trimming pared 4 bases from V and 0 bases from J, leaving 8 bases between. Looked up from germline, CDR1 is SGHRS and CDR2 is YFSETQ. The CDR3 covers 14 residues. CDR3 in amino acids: CASSGQSSYNEQFF. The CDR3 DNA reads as TGCGCCAGCAGCGGGCAGAGCTCCTACAATGAGCAGTTCTTC. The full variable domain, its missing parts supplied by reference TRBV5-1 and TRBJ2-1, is KAGVTQTPRYLIKTRGQQVTLSCSPISGHRSVSWYQQTPGQGLQFLFEYFSETQRNKGNFPGRFSGRQFSNSRSEMNVSTLELGDSALYLCASSGQSSYNEQFFGPGTRLTVL.

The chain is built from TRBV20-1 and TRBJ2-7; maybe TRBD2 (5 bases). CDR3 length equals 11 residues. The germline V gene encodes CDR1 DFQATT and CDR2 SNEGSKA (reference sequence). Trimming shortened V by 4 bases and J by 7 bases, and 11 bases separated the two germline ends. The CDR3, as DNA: TGCAGTGCTACCCCTAGGGAGGAGCAGTACTTC. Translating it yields CSATPREEQYF.

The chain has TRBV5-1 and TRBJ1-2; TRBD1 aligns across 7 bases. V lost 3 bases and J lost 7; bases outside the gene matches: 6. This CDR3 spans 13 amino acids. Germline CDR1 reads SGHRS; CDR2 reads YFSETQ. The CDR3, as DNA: TGCGCCAGCAGCTCCGCTCCAGGGGGTGGCTACACCTTC. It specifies CASSSAPGGGYTF.

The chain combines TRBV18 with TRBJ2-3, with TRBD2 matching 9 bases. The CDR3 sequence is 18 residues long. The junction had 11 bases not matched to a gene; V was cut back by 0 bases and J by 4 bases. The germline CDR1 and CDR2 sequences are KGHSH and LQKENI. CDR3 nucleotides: TGTGCCAGCTCACCACCTTTCGGCGGTAGCGGGGGCGCAGATACGCAGTATTTT. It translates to CASSPPFGGSGGADTQYF.

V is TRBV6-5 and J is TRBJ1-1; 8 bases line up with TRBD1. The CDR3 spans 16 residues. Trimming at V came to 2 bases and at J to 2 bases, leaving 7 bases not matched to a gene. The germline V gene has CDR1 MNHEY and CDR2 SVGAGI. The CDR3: CASSYRGTGFNTEAFF. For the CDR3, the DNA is TGTGCCAGCAGTTACAGGGGGACAGGTTTTAACACTGAAGCTTTCTTT.